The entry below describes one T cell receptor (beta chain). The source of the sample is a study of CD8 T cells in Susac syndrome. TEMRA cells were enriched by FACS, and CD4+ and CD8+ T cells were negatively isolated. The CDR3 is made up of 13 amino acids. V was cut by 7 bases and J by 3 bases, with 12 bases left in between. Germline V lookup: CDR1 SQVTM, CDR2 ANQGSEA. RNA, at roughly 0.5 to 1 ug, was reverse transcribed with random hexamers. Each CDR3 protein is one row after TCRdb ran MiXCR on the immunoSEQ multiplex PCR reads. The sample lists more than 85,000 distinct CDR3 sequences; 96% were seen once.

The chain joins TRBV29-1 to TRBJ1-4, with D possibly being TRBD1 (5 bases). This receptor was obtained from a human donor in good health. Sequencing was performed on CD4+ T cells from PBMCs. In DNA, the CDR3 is TGCAGCGCAGGGACCGCGGCTAATGAAAAACTGTTTTTT. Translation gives CSAGTAANEKLFF.